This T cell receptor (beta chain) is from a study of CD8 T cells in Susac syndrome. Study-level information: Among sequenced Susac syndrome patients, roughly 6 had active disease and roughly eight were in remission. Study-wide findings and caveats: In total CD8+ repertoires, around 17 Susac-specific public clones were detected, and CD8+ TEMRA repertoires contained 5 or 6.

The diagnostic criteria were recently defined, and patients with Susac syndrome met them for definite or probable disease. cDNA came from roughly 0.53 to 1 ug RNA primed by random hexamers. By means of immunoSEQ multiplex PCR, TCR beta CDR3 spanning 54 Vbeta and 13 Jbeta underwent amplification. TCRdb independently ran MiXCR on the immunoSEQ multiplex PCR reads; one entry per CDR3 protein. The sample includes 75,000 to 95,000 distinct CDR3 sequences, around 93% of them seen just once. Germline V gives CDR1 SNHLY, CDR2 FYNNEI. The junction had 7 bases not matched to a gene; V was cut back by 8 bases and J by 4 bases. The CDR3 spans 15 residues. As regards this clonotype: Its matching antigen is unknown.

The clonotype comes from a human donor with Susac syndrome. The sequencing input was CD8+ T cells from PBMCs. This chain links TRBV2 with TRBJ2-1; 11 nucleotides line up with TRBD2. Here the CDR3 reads CASSELAGEYNEQFF. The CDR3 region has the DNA TGTGCCAGCTCCGAACTAGCGGGGGAGTACAATGAGCAGTTCTTC.